A selection of T cell receptor beta chains follows, all from one sample in a study of T cells expressing NK-cell markers. From the 5' RACE reads, TCRdb lists one entry per CDR3 protein and no DNA. The listing contains about 370,000 distinct CDR3 sequences. Sequencing was performed on blood T cells: a sorted CD56 or NKG2C T cell subset, CD4+ or CD8+ T cells, or bulk PBMC T cells (not recorded which). The receptors stem from a woman in her forties or fifties in good health. CDR3s include the opening cysteine and the closing phenylalanine or tryptophan.

cdr3_aa j_call v_call
CSATHREFSNQPQHF TRBJ1-5 TRBV20-1
CSAPTPLAISYNEQFF TRBJ2-1 TRBV20-1
CASSEMANQPQHF TRBJ1-5 TRBV4-2
CAVGTVGTEAFF TRBJ1-1 TRBV12-5
CSVEEGPGGVNTGELFF TRBJ2-2 TRBV29-1
CASRDLYYEQYF TRBJ2-7 TRBV2
CSAGGGWGNTEAFF TRBJ1-1 TRBV29-1
CASTEHRVLVEAFF TRBJ1-1 TRBV6-6
CAIRRLDSYEQYF TRBJ2-7 TRBV10-3
CASSPWTSGTDTQYF TRBJ2-3 TRBV5-1
CATSAGRVSAEQYF TRBJ2-7 TRBV24-1
CASRPSGSGHNEQFF TRBJ2-1 TRBV6-5
CASSPDGTSTDTQYF TRBJ2-3 TRBV5-1
CASSSPVDTQYF TRBJ2-3 TRBV5-6
CASSLAYDENTEAFF TRBJ1-1 TRBV5-1
CASSIQSGETQYF TRBJ2-5 TRBV5-5
CASSLAVFGDQETQYF TRBJ2-5 TRBV5-1
CSVGPGPMNTEAFF TRBJ1-1 TRBV29-1
CASTVPSGANVLTF TRBJ2-6 TRBV2
CASSPTTGPAGELFF TRBJ2-2 TRBV11-2
CASSRKPVGELFF TRBJ2-2 TRBV14
CASSSTVGRAQAQYF TRBJ2-3 TRBV11-2
CASSQRGTMGGRHEQFF TRBJ2-1 TRBV3-1
CSARGTTSGTLAKNIQYF TRBJ2-4 TRBV20-1
CASRAPTYEQYF TRBJ2-7 TRBV5-1
CASSLRGAGGTMNTEAFF TRBJ1-1 TRBV18
CASTHPGRLGNTIYF TRBJ1-3 TRBV7-9
CASIGGTAYGYTF TRBJ1-2 TRBV19
CASRRGGGGAHNEQFF TRBJ2-1 TRBV7-2
CASSFFGGGTDTQYF TRBJ2-3 TRBV12-3/TRBV12-4
CASMVANTGELFF TRBJ2-2 TRBV12-3/TRBV12-4
CSATPGASSTDTQYF TRBJ2-3 TRBV20-1
CASSHIDSYNEQFF TRBJ2-1 TRBV5-1
CASSLQGSGEQYF TRBJ2-7 TRBV5-1
CSVVQGLAGGPSTQYF TRBJ2-3 TRBV29-1
CASSVDPVPSYEQYF TRBJ2-7 TRBV9
CASSGTGTSAYEQYF TRBJ2-7 TRBV5-1
CASSHGLERTNEQFF TRBJ2-1 TRBV5-1
CASSAGESSYNEQFF TRBJ2-1 TRBV7-9
CASSLLVLAGNSPADTQYF TRBJ2-3 TRBV5-1
CASSPAGSRLWSEQFF TRBJ2-1 TRBV19
CASSQGRGIAKNIQYF TRBJ2-4 TRBV3-1
CASSKGLGRGPEDTEAFF TRBJ1-1 TRBV21-1
CASSLDGAGFNEQFF TRBJ2-1 TRBV5-1
CASSIVGLAGSGTDTQYF TRBJ2-3 TRBV5-1